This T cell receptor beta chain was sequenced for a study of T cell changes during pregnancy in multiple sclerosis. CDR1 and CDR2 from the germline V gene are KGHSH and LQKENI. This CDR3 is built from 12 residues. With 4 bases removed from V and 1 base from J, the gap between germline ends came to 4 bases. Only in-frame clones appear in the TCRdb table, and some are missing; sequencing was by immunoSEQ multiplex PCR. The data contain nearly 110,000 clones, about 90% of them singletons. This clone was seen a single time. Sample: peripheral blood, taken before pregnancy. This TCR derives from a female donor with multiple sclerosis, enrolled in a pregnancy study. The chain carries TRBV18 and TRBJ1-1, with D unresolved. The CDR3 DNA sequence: TGTGCCAGCTCACACGGGAACACTGAAGCTTTCTTT. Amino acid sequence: CASSHGNTEAFF.